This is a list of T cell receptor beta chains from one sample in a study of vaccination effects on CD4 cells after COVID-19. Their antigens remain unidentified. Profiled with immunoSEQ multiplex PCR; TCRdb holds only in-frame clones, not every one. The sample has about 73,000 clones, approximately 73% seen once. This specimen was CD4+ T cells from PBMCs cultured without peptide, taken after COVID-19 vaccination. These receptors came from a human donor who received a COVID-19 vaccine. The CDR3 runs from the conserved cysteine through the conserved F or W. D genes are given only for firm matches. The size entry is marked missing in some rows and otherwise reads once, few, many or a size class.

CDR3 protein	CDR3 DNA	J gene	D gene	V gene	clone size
CASSQDDRGRNEKLFF	TGCGCCAGCAGCCAAGATGACAGGGGGCGGAATGAAAAACTGTTTTTT	TRBJ1-4	TRBD1	TRBV4-1	NA
CASSQEGLQNQPQHF	TGCGCCAGCAGCCAAGAGGGACTACAAAATCAGCCCCAGCATTTT	TRBJ1-5	NA	TRBV4-1	NA
CASTHRFPARTANQPQHF	TGTGCCAGCACCCATAGATTCCCTGCCCGGACCGCAAATCAGCCCCAGCATTTT	TRBJ1-5	NA	TRBV27	NA
CASSSTRGGQSDTQYF	TGTGCCAGCAGCTCCACCCGGGGGGGCCAGTCAGATACGCAGTATTTT	TRBJ2-3	TRBD2	TRBV7-2	few
CASSQTGETEAFF	TGTGCCAGCAGTCAAACAGGCGAGACTGAAGCTTTCTTT	TRBJ1-1	NA	TRBV6-6	once
CASSLKVWNEQFF	TGTGCCAGCAGTTTAAAGGTATGGAATGAGCAGTTCTTC	TRBJ2-1	NA	TRBV12-3/TRBV12-4	NA
CASSLLTGSGETQYF	TGTGCCAGCAGCTTGCTTACAGGGTCAGGCGAGACCCAGTACTTC	TRBJ2-5	NA	TRBV5-6	NA
CASSETTGGWSDGYTF	TGTGCCAGCAGTGAAACGACAGGGGGCTGGAGTGATGGCTACACCTTC	TRBJ1-2	TRBD1	TRBV6-4	NA
CAWKLAGSREQFF	TGTGCCTGGAAACTAGCGGGGTCCAGGGAGCAGTTCTTC	TRBJ2-1	TRBD2	TRBV30	NA
CASRTQEGASYGYTF	TGTGCCAGTAGGACTCAGGAAGGGGCCAGCTATGGCTACACCTTC	TRBJ1-2	NA	TRBV19	NA
CASSAGGYTDTQYF	TGCGCCAGCAGTGCGGGGGGATACACAGATACGCAGTATTTT	TRBJ2-3	TRBD2	TRBV5-1	NA
CASSPNGGVRTEAFF	TGCGCCAGCAGCCCGAACGGGGGCGTGAGGACTGAAGCTTTCTTT	TRBJ1-1	NA	TRBV5-1	NA
CASSLDRGRTDTQYF	TGTGCCAGCAGCTTAGACAGGGGGCGGACAGATACGCAGTATTTT	TRBJ2-3	TRBD1	TRBV7-8	NA
CASSNSVRSTDTQYF	TGTGCCAGCAGCAACAGCGTACGTAGCACAGATACGCAGTATTTT	TRBJ2-3	NA	TRBV6-5	few
CSVRRGKDSPLHF	TGCAGCGTTAGGAGGGGAAAGGATTCACCCCTCCACTTT	TRBJ1-6	NA	TRBV29-1	NA
CASSLAVANNEQFF	TGTGCCAGCAGCTTGGCCGTAGCAAACAATGAGCAGTTCTTC	TRBJ2-1	NA	TRBV5-4	once
CATRRGGQETQYF	TGTGCCACCAGACGGGGGGGTCAAGAGACCCAGTACTTC	TRBJ2-5	TRBD2	TRBV15	NA
CSARQNTEAFF	TGCAGTGCTAGGCAGAACACTGAAGCTTTCTTT	TRBJ1-1	NA	TRBV20-1	NA
CASSERGSFNEQFF	TGTGCCAGCAGTGAACGGGGGAGTTTCAATGAGCAGTTCTTC	TRBJ2-1	NA	TRBV25-1	NA
CAISEPTDSPLHF	TGTGCCATCAGTGAGCCCACAGATTCACCCCTCCACTTT	TRBJ1-6	NA	TRBV10-3	NA
CASSLARGGPGEQFF	TGTGCCAGCAGCTTAGCGCGGGGGGGGCCCGGTGAGCAGTTCTTC	TRBJ2-1	TRBD2	TRBV7-2	NA
CASSPLGTSKTQYF	TGTGCCAGCAGCCCCCTGGGGACATCGAAGACCCAGTACTTC	TRBJ2-5	NA	TRBV7-3	NA
CASSLLGQGGRNTIYF	TGTGCCAGCAGTTTACTTGGACAGGGTGGAAGAAACACCATATATTTT	TRBJ1-3	TRBD1	TRBV28	NA
CASSIDRGGVQETQYF	TGTGCCAGCAGTATCGACAGGGGGGGGGTACAAGAGACCCAGTACTTC	TRBJ2-5	TRBD1	TRBV27	NA
CASRDREAQPQHF	TGTGCCAGTAGAGATAGGGAGGCCCAGCCCCAGCATTTT	TRBJ1-5	NA	TRBV19	NA
CSVPDREPSPYNSPLHF	TGCAGCGTCCCGGACAGGGAGCCCTCTCCATATAATTCACCCCTCCACTTT	TRBJ1-6	TRBD1	TRBV29-1	NA
CASSNPRGRVNTEAFF	TGTGCCAGCAGCAACCCCCGGGGGAGAGTGAACACTGAAGCTTTCTTT	TRBJ1-1	NA	TRBV5-8	NA
CASSPEGINQPQHF	TGCGCCAGCAGCCCTGAGGGGATCAATCAGCCCCAGCATTTT	TRBJ1-5	NA	TRBV5-1	few